The next 25 T cell receptor beta chains were all read from a single sample in a study of blood T cell repertoires in COVID-19. The protocol was immunoSEQ multiplex PCR, while the TCRdb copy is restricted to in-frame clones and leaves out a portion. The sample lists hundreds of thousands of clones, 70% to 90% occurring once. Sequencing input: peripheral blood. The receptors derive from a man in his fifties or sixties with acute or convalescent COVID-19.

The CDR3 coding sequence is TGTGCCAGCAGCTTAGATATCCCCCCCGGGACAGACGAAAAACTGTTTTTT. Protein: CASSLDIPPGTDEKLFF. The chain couples TRBV7-9 to TRBJ1-4, with 7 bases lining up with TRBD1. V lost 1 base and J lost 8; bases outside the gene matches: 13. CDR1 is SEHNR, CDR2 FQNEAQ, per germline (reference sequence). CDR3 length: 17 residues.

This chain links TRBV11-2 with TRBJ2-7, with 7 bases aligning to TRBD2. The CDR3 extends over 14 amino acids. In germline, CDR1 is SGHAT, CDR2 FQNNGV. V lost 5 bases and J lost 3; bases outside the gene matches: 7. This chain's CDR3 is CASSDGTTLYEQYF. In nucleotides, the CDR3 is TGTGCCAGCAGCGACGGGACTACCCTCTACGAGCAGTACTTC.

V usage is TRBV24-1 and J usage is TRBJ2-1; weak D call: TRBD2 (6 bases). Trimming pared 3 bases from V and 6 bases from J, leaving 14 bases between. The CDR3 length is 15 residues. The germline CDR1 and CDR2 sequences are KGHDR and SFDVKD. The CDR3 nucleotides read TGTGCCACCAGTGATGGGACTCTGCTTTCCAATGAGCAGTTCTTC. Encoded protein: CATSDGTLLSNEQFF.

This chain connects TRBV7-2 to TRBJ2-7; D might be TRBD2 (5 bases). Per germline, CDR1 SGHTA and CDR2 FQGNSA. The ends were cut back, 5 bases at V and 4 bases at J, with 9 bases in the middle. This CDR3 has 12 amino acids. The CDR3 is CASSPTGYEQYF. The CDR3 DNA reads as TGTGCCAGCAGCCCAACGGGGTACGAGCAGTACTTC. Full variable domain (rest looked up from reference TRBV7-2 and TRBJ2-7): GAGVSQSPSNKVTEKGKDVELRCDPISGHTALYWYRQSLGQGLEFLIYFQGNSAPDKSGLPSDRFSAERTGGSVSTLTIQRTQQEDSAVYLCASSPTGYEQYFGPGTRLTVT.

This rearrangement joins TRBV5-1 to TRBJ2-7; maybe TRBD2 (7 bases). The germline CDR1 and CDR2 sequences are SGHRS and YFSETQ. The CDR3 contains 13 residues. Trimming took 2 bases from V and 6 from J, leaving 12 bases between them. In DNA, the CDR3 is TGCGCCAGCAGCTTCGCGGGGGCGGCCGAGCAGTACTTC. This translates into CASSFAGAAEQYF.

The CDR3 DNA reads TGCGCCAGCAAACCGACAGGGGGCAGCTCCTACGAGCAGTACTTC. It yields the protein CASKPTGGSSYEQYF. The rearrangement links TRBV5-1 to TRBJ2-7, with 10 bases lining up with TRBD1. V lost 6 bases to trimming and J lost 0 bases; unmatched junction nucleotides: 6. This CDR3 region has 15 residues. Germline V gene sequence: CDR1 SGHRS, CDR2 YFSETQ.

The V gene is TRBV12-5, the J gene TRBJ1-5; D is undetermined. Germline V gives CDR1 LGHNT, CDR2 FRNRAP. With 3 bases removed from V and 0 bases from J, the gap between germline ends came to 9 bases. The CDR3 has 15 amino acids. In nucleotides, the CDR3 is TGTGCTAGTGGTTTAAGTTCAGTTAGCAATCAGCCCCAGCATTTT. Translation gives CASGLSSVSNQPQHF.

The rearrangement uses TRBV2 and TRBJ1-5; 7 nucleotides match TRBD1. The junction had 9 bases not matched to a gene; V was cut back by 4 bases and J by 3 bases. This CDR3 contains 16 residues. Germline lookup yields CDR1 SNHLY and CDR2 FYNNEI. CDR3: CASSVDQGGSNQPQHF. In DNA, the CDR3 is TGTGCCAGCAGTGTCGACCAGGGGGGCTCCAATCAGCCCCAGCATTTT.

V gene TRBV2 combines with J gene TRBJ2-7; D is unresolved. V shed 3 bases and J shed 7 bases, with 13 bases lying between them. CDR1 and CDR2 from the germline V gene are SNHLY and FYNNEI. CDR3 length: 13 amino acids. For the CDR3, the DNA is TGTGCCAGCAGTGAGGTTCGGTTTCGAGAGCAGTACTTC. The encoded protein is CASSEVRFREQYF.

The chain couples TRBV6-4 to TRBJ2-3; maybe TRBD1 (7 bases). The CDR3 has 16 residues. The V gene's germline CDR1 is MRHNA and CDR2 SNTAGT. The V end was cut by 0 bases, the J end by 3 bases, with 13 bases between. The CDR3 bases are TGTGCCAGCAGTGACTCGACGGCAGGGGGGACAGATACGCAGTATTTT. Translating it yields CASSDSTAGGTDTQYF.

J is TRBJ2-5 and V is TRBV7-2, with D maybe TRBD1 (5 bases). V lost 5 bases, J lost 1 base, and 8 bases lay in between. The CDR3 sequence is 13 residues long. Germline CDR1 reads SGHTA; CDR2 reads FQGNSA. The CDR3: CASSRQIQETQYF. The CDR3 region has the DNA TGTGCCAGCAGCCGACAGATCCAAGAGACCCAGTACTTC. The complete variable domain, with remaining parts taken from reference TRBV7-2 and TRBJ2-5, reads GAGVSQSPSNKVTEKGKDVELRCDPISGHTALYWYRQSLGQGLEFLIYFQGNSAPDKSGLPSDRFSAERTGGSVSTLTIQRTQQEDSAVYLCASSRQIQETQYFGPGTRLLVL.

V and J are TRBV27 and TRBJ1-5, with 7 bases lining up with TRBD1. The germline V gene has CDR1 MNHEY and CDR2 SMNVEV (reference sequence). The trim removed 0 bases at V and 0 bases at J, leaving 8 bases unmatched. The CDR3 is 18 residues long. This CDR3 reads CASSLSQFGTDSNQPQHF. CDR3 bases: TGTGCCAGCAGTTTATCGCAATTCGGGACAGATAGCAATCAGCCCCAGCATTTT.

The chain joins TRBV30 to TRBJ1-1; TRBD1 matches at 11 bases. Trimming at V came to 5 bases and at J to 5 bases, leaving 7 bases not matched to a gene. Germline V CDR1 and CDR2: GTSNPN, SVGIG (reference sequence). This CDR3 region has 14 residues. CDR3 loop: CAWRVGTGGTEAFF. For the CDR3, the DNA is TGTGCCTGGCGAGTTGGGACAGGGGGAACTGAAGCTTTCTTT.

The chain uses TRBV27 and TRBJ2-7; 11 nucleotides agree with TRBD1. The CDR3 contains 14 residues. The junction had 7 bases not matched to a gene; V was cut back by 8 bases and J by 4 bases. Germline-derived CDR1 and CDR2 are MNHEY and SMNVEV (reference sequence). The DNA for the CDR3 is TGTGCCAGCGCAACAGGACAGGGGGCTTACGAGCAGTACTTC. Protein sequence: CASATGQGAYEQYF.

The chain carries TRBV10-3 and TRBJ2-5; possible D gene TRBD1, 5 bases. V lost 0 bases, J lost 8 bases, and 7 bases lay in between. The CDR3 contains 12 residues. Germline CDR1 is ENHRY and CDR2 is SYGVKD. This chain's CDR3 is CAISESGATQYF. CDR3 DNA: TGTGCCATCAGTGAGTCAGGGGCTACCCAGTACTTC.

This chain connects TRBV19 to TRBJ1-5; no firm D call. The CDR3 length is 16 residues. V lost 5 bases, J lost 2 bases, and 16 bases lay in between. Looked up from germline, CDR1 is LNHDA and CDR2 is SQIVND (reference sequence). The CDR3 is CASSAPFGEGNQPQHF. The CDR3 coding sequence is TGTGCCAGTAGTGCACCCTTCGGGGAAGGCAATCAGCCCCAGCATTTT.

In regard to this clone: This CDR3 is also generated by other DNA sequences in the sample. The rearrangement uses TRBV7-2 and TRBJ2-7, with D perhaps TRBD2 (5 bases). V was pared by 1 base and J by 4 bases, with 8 bases between. The CDR3 sequence is 13 residues long. Germline V gives CDR1 SGHTA, CDR2 FQGNSA. The DNA for the CDR3 is TGTGCCAGCAGCTTAGTCTCGGGGTACGAGCAGTACTTC. Amino acids: CASSLVSGYEQYF.

This sequence joins TRBV2 and TRBJ1-5, with D possibly matching TRBD1 (6 bases). The CDR3 runs to 15 residues. Germline V lookup: CDR1 SNHLY, CDR2 FYNNEI. Trimming left V 6 bases short and J 0 bases short, with 12 bases between. The DNA for the CDR3 is TGTGCCAGCAGAGCCAACAGGGCTAGCAATCAGCCCCAGCATTTT. Protein sequence: CASRANRASNQPQHF. The variable domain in full, completed from reference TRBV2 and TRBJ1-5, reads EPEVTQTPSHQVTQMGQEVILRCVPISNHLYFYWYRQILGQKVEFLVSFYNNEISEKSEIFDDQFSVERPDGSNFTLKIRSTKLEDSAMYFCASRANRASNQPQHFGDGTRLSIL.

The chain joins TRBV5-4 to TRBJ2-2; maybe TRBD2 (6 bases). V shed 0 bases and J shed 3 bases, with 12 bases lying between them. The CDR3 has 16 amino acids. CDR1 is SGHNT and CDR2 is YYREEE in the germline V gene (reference sequence). The CDR3 DNA reads as TGTGCCAGCAGCTTGGGAAGGGGCGGGGACACCGGGGAGCTGTTTTTT. Protein: CASSLGRGGDTGELFF.

CDR3 amino acids: CASSGVAGGGKKETQYF. The CDR3 DNA follows: TGTGCCAGCAGTGGTGTGGCGGGGGGAGGGAAGAAAGAGACCCAGTACTTC. The chain employs TRBV6-1 and TRBJ2-5; TRBD2 matches at 8 bases. V was pared by 4 bases and J by 3 bases, with 13 bases of the junction left unmatched. Germline V gene lookup returns CDR1 MNHNS and CDR2 SASEGT. The CDR3 contains 17 residues.

CDR3 sequence reads: CASRIWGTVSYEQYF. In DNA form, the CDR3 reads TGTGCCAGCCGCATCTGGGGGACAGTCTCCTACGAGCAGTACTTC. The chain links TRBV27 to TRBJ2-7; 7 bases match TRBD1. This CDR3 has 15 residues. Germline V gene data show CDR1 as MNHEY and CDR2 as SMNVEV (reference sequence). V gave up 8 bases and J gave up 0 bases; unmatched junction bases: 10.

There are a few counts of this clone. V usage is TRBV2 and J usage is TRBJ2-5, with D possibly matching TRBD2 (7 bases). Germline lookup yields CDR1 SNHLY and CDR2 FYNNEI. The length of the CDR3 is 15 residues. V was cut by 3 bases and J by 5 bases, with 16 bases left in between. DNA of the CDR3: TGTGCCAGCAGTGATATGTGGGGGGGCCCCGAGACCCAGTACTTC. It is translated as CASSDMWGGPETQYF.

In this sample, this clone turned up once. The V call is TRBV7-3, the J call TRBJ1-1; D is unclear. This CDR3 has 15 residues. Germline CDR1 and CDR2: SGHTA and FQGTGA. V was cut by 2 bases and J by 1 base, with 11 bases left in between. The CDR3 spells CASSLQGRANTEAFF. CDR3 bases: TGTGCCAGCAGCTTACAAGGGAGGGCGAACACTGAAGCTTTCTTT.

The chain couples TRBV7-8 to TRBJ2-1, with a tentative D call TRBD2 (6 bases). This CDR3 has 15 residues. Trimming cost V 8 bases and J 1 base, with 15 bases left between them. Germline CDR1 is SGHVS and CDR2 is FQNEAQ. In DNA form, the CDR3 reads TGTGCCAGCCGCCTTAGCGGCTCATCCTACAATGAGCAGTTCTTC. Encoded protein: CASRLSGSSYNEQFF.

The gene calls are TRBV7-2 and TRBJ1-3; possibly TRBD1 for D (6 bases). The V gene lost 3 bases and the J gene lost 2 bases, with 8 bases spanning the gap. The CDR3 is made up of 14 amino acids. CDR1 SGHTA and CDR2 FQGNSA come from the germline V gene. CDR3 residues: CASSFGQTGNTIYF. The CDR3 bases are TGTGCCAGCAGCTTCGGACAGACTGGAAACACCATATATTTT. The entire variable domain, with the rest obtained from reference TRBV7-2 and TRBJ1-3, is as follows: GAGVSQSPSNKVTEKGKDVELRCDPISGHTALYWYRQSLGQGLEFLIYFQGNSAPDKSGLPSDRFSAERTGGSVSTLTIQRTQQEDSAVYLCASSFGQTGNTIYFGEGSWLTVV.